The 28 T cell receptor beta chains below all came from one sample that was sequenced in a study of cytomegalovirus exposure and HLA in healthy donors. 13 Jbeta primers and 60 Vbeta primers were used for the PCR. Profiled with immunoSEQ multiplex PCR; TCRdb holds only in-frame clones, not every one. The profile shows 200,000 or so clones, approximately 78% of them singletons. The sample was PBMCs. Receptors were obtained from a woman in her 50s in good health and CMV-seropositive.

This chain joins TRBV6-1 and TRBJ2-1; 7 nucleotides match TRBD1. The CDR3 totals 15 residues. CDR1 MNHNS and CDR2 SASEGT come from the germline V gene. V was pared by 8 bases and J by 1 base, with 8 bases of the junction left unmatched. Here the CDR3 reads CASRGGQFSYNEQFF. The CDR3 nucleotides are TGTGCCAGCCGAGGGGGACAGTTTTCCTACAATGAGCAGTTCTTC.

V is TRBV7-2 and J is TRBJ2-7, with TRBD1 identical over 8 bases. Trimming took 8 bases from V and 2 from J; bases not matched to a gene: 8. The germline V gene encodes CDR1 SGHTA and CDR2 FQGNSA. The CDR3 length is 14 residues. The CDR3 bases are TGTGCCAGCTGCATCGGACAGGGAACCTACGAGCAGTACTTC. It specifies CASCIGQGTYEQYF.

This chain's CDR3 is CASRTSGNTGELFF. DNA for the CDR3: TGTGCCAGCAGGACTAGCGGAAACACCGGGGAGCTGTTTTTT. This chain uses TRBV2 with TRBJ2-2; 9 bases match TRBD2. Germline V lookup: CDR1 SNHLY, CDR2 FYNNEI. After removal of 6 bases from V and 2 bases from J, the junction contained 1 base not matched to a gene. CDR3 length: 14 residues.

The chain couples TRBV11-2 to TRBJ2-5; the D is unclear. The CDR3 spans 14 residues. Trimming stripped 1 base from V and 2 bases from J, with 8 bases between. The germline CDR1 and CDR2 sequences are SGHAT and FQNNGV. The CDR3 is CASSLVDNQETQYF. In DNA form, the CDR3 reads TGTGCCAGCAGCTTAGTCGACAATCAAGAGACCCAGTACTTC.

This CDR3 is CASSETGLTGELFF. The CDR3, as DNA: TGTGCCAGCAGTGAGACAGGGCTTACGGGGGAGCTGTTTTTT. The chain is built from TRBV28 and TRBJ2-2; TRBD1 matches 7 bases. CDR3 length: 14 amino acids. J lost 8 bases, V lost 5 bases, and 8 bases had no gene match. Germline V gene data show CDR1 as MDHEN and CDR2 as SYDVKM.

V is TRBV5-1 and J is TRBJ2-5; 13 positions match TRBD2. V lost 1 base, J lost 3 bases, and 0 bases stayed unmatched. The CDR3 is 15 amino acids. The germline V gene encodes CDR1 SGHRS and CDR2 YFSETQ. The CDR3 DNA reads TGCGCCAGCAGCTTGACTAGCGGGGGGGAAGAGACCCAGTACTTC. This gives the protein CASSLTSGGEETQYF.

The CDR3 here is CASSLRGQHTDTQYF. As DNA, the CDR3 is TGTGCCAGCAGCTTAAGGGGGCAGCACACAGATACGCAGTATTTT. The chain carries TRBV7-3 and TRBJ2-3; D might be TRBD1 (6 bases). Trimming took off 1 base at V and 2 bases at J, with 10 bases between the two ends. The CDR3 has 15 residues. CDR1 is SGHTA and CDR2 is FQGTGA in the germline V gene.

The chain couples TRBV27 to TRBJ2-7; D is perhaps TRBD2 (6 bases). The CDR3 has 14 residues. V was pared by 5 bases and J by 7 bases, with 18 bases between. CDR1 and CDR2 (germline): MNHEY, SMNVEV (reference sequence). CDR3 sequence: CASSKTSTGWEQYF. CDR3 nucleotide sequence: TGTGCCAGCAGTAAGACTAGTACGGGATGGGAGCAGTACTTC.

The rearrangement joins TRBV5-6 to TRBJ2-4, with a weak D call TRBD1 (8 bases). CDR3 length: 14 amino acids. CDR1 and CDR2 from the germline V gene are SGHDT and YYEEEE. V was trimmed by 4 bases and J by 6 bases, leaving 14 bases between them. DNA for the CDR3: TGTGCCAGCAGCCATAACAGGGGGGGAAACATTCAGTACTTC. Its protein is CASSHNRGGNIQYF.

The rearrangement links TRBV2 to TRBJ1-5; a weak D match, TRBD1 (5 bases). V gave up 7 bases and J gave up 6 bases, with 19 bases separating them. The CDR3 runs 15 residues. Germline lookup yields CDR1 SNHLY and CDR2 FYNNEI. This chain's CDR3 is CASTSRVPSSQPQHF. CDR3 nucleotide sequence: TGTGCCAGCACGTCCAGGGTGCCTTCCAGTCAGCCCCAGCATTTT.

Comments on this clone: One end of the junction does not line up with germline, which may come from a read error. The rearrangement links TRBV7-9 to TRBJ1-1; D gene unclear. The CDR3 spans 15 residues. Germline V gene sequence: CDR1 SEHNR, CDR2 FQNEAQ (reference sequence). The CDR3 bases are TGTTCCAGCAGCTTAGCCCTGGCGGGGAACACTGAAGCTTTCTTT. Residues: CSSSLALAGNTEAFF.

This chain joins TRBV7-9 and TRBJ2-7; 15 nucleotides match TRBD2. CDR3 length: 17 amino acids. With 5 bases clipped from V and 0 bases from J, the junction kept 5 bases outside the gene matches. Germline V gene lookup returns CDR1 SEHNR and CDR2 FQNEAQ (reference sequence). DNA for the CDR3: TGTGCCAGCAGCAAGGGACTAGCGGGGGGCCCCTCCTACGAGCAGTACTTC. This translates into CASSKGLAGGPSYEQYF.

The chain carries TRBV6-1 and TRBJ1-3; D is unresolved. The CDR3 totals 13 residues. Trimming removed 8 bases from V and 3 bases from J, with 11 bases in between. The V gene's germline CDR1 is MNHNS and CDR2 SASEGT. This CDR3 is CASFGVFGNTIYF. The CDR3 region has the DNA TGTGCCAGCTTCGGAGTATTTGGAAACACCATATATTTT.

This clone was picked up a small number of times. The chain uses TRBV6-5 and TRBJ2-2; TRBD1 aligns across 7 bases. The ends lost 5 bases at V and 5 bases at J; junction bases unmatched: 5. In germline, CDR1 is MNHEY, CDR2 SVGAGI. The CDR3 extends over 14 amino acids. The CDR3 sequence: CASSRGRSTGELFF. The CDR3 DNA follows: TGTGCCAGCAGTAGGGGGCGTAGTACCGGGGAGCTGTTTTTT.

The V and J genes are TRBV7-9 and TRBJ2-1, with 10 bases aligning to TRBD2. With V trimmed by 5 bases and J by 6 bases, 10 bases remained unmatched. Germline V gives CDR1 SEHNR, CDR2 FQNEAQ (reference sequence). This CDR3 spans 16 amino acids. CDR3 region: CASSRSLAGEGNEQFF. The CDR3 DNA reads TGTGCCAGCAGCAGATCCCTAGCGGGGGAAGGCAATGAGCAGTTCTTC.

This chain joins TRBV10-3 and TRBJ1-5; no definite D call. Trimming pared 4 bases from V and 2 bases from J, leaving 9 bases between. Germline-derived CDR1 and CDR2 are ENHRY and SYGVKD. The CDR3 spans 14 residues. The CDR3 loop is CAISAGGGNQPQHF. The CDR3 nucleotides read TGTGCCATCAGTGCCGGCGGAGGCAATCAGCCCCAGCATTTT.

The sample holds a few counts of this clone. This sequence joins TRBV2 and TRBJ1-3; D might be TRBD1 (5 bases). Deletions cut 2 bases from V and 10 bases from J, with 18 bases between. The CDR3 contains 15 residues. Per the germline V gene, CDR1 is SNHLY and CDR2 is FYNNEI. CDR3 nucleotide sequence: TGTGCCAGCAGTGAAACAGGCCAGAAGAGTAGTACCATATATTTT. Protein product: CASSETGQKSSTIYF.

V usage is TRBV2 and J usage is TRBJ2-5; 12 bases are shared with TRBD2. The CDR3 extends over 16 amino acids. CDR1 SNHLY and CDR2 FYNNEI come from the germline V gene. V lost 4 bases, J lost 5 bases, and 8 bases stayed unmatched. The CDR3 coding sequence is TGTGCCAGCAGTGGTTCCCGGCTAGCGGGGGGGGAGACCCAGTACTTC. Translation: CASSGSRLAGGETQYF.

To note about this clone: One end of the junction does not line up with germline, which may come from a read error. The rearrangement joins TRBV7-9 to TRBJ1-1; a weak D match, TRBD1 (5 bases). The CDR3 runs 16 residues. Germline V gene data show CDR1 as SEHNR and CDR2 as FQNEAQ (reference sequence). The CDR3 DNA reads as TGTTCCAGCAGGTGGGAGGGGCCGATCATGAACACTGAAGCTTTCTTT. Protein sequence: CSSRWEGPIMNTEAFF.

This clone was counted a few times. CDR3 loop: CASSLGLGAAPYEQYF. The CDR3 nucleotides are TGCGCCAGCAGCTTGGGGCTGGGGGCCGCACCCTACGAGCAGTACTTC. The gene calls are TRBV5-1 and TRBJ2-7; tentatively, D is TRBD1 (6 bases). The CDR3 length is 16 residues. The germline gives CDR1 SGHRS, CDR2 YFSETQ. V was cut by 0 bases and J by 2 bases, with 15 bases left in between.

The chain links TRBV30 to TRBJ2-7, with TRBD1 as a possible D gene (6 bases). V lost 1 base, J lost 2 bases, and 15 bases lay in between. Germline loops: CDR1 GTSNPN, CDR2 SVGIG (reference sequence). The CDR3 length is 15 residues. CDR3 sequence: CAWSDERTETYEQYF. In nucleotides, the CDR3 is TGTGCCTGGAGTGACGAAAGGACAGAAACCTACGAGCAGTACTTC. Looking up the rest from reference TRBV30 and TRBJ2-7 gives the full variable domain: SQTIHQWPATLVQPVGSPLSLECTVEGTSNPNLYWYRQAAGRGLQLLFYSVGIGQISSEVPQNLSASRPQDRQFILSSKKLLLSDSGFYLCAWSDERTETYEQYFGPGTRLTVT.

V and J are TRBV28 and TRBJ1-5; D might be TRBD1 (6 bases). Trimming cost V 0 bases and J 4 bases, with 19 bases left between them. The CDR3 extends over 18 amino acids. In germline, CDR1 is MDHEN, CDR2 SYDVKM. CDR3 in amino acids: CASSLWRSKGVGNQPQHF. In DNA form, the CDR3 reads TGTGCCAGCAGTTTATGGAGGTCCAAGGGGGTGGGTAATCAGCCCCAGCATTTT.

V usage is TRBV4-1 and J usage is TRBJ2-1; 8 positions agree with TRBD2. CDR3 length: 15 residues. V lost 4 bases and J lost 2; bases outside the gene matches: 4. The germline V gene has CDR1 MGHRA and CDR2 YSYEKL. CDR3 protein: CASSLSGITYNEQFF. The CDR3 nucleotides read TGCGCCAGCAGCCTTAGCGGGATCACCTACAATGAGCAGTTCTTC.

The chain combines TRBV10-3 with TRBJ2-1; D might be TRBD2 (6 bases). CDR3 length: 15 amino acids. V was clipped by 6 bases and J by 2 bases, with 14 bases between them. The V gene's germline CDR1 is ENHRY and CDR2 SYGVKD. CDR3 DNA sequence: TGTGCCATCAGCACAAACGCGGGGACCTACAATGAGCAGTTCTTC. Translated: CAISTNAGTYNEQFF.

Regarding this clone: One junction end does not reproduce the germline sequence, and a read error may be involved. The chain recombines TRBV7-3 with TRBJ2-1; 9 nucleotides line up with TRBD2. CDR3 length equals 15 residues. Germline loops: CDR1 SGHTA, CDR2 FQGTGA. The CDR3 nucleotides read TGTGCCAGCAGCCTCAGACTAGCGGATTACAGTGAGCAGTTCTTC. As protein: CASSLRLADYSEQFF.

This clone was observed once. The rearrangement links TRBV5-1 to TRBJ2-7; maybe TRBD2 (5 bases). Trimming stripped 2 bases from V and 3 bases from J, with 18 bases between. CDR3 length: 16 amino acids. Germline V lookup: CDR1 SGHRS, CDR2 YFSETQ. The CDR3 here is CASSLSPTGKHYEQYF. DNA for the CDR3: TGCGCCAGCAGCTTAAGCCCCACGGGAAAACACTACGAGCAGTACTTC. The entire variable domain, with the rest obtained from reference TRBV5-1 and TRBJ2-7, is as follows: KAGVTQTPRYLIKTRGQQVTLSCSPISGHRSVSWYQQTPGQGLQFLFEYFSETQRNKGNFPGRFSGRQFSNSRSEMNVSTLELGDSALYLCASSLSPTGKHYEQYFGPGTRLTVT.

The CDR3 DNA reads as TGTGCCAGCAGTAACCAGGGGGCGGATAGCAATCAGCCCCAGCATTTT. It translates to CASSNQGADSNQPQHF. V usage is TRBV2 and J usage is TRBJ1-5; 8 positions match TRBD1. Germline CDR1 reads SNHLY; CDR2 reads FYNNEI. The CDR3 sequence is 16 residues long. J lost 0 bases, V lost 5 bases, and 6 bases had no gene match.

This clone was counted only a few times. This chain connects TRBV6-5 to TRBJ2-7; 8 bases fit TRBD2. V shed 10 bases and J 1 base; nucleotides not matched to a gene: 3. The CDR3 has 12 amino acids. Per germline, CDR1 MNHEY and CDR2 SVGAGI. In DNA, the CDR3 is TGTGCCACCCAGCGGGGGTCCTACGAGCAGTACTTC. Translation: CATQRGSYEQYF.